The 14 T cell receptor beta chains presented below share a single source sample, sequenced in a study of shared clonotypes between healthy human individuals. Profiling relied on immunoSEQ multiplex PCR, and the TCRdb table lists in-frame clones only, not all of them. Of some 300,000 clones in the sample, more than 60% are singletons; the top ten hold about 10%. The specimen was memory CD4+ T cells sorted from blood. Subset of the sample: CD45RA-negative fraction. These receptors were obtained from a man between 25 and 39 years old in good health.

V and J are TRBV5-1 and TRBJ2-1, with D hard to call. Germline-derived CDR1 and CDR2 are SGHRS and YFSETQ. There are 13 residues in the CDR3. With 0 bases removed from V and 1 base from J, the gap between germline ends came to 2 bases. CDR3 amino acids: CASSLVSYNEQFF. The CDR3 bases are TGCGCCAGCAGCTTGGTATCCTACAATGAGCAGTTCTTC.

CDR3 residues: CASSEAHRPLYGYTF. For the CDR3, the DNA is TGTGCCAGCAGCGAAGCGCACAGGCCACTCTATGGCTACACCTTC. The chain is built from TRBV28 and TRBJ1-2, with a possible D match to TRBD1 (5 bases). This CDR3 region has 15 residues. Germline V gene lookup returns CDR1 MDHEN and CDR2 SYDVKM. V was shortened by 6 bases and J by 4 bases, with 18 bases between the two germline ends.

The V gene is TRBV4-2, the J gene TRBJ2-2, with 9 positions matching TRBD2. Trimming took 1 base from V and 0 from J; bases not matched to a gene: 9. Germline-derived CDR1 and CDR2 are LGHNA and YNFKEQ. CDR3 length equals 19 residues. CDR3 residues: CASSQVRSSGDANTGELFF. The CDR3 DNA is TGTGCCAGCAGCCAAGTTAGGTCTAGCGGGGACGCGAACACCGGGGAGCTGTTTTTT.

This clone was picked up many times. The chain links TRBV6-1 to TRBJ1-5; 9 nucleotides agree with TRBD1. J gave up 4 bases and V 5 bases, and 6 bases lay outside the gene matches. Germline V lookup: CDR1 MNHNS, CDR2 SASEGT. The CDR3 is made up of 15 amino acids. The CDR3 coding sequence is TGTGCCAGCAGTTGGACAGGGGCGCAGAATCAGCCCCAGCATTTT. This translates into CASSWTGAQNQPQHF.

The chain joins TRBV5-1 to TRBJ2-7, with D uncertain. The CDR3 loop spans 14 amino acids. Germline V gives CDR1 SGHRS, CDR2 YFSETQ. The germline V and J ends were trimmed by 0 bases and 7 bases, with 14 bases remaining between them. The CDR3, as DNA: TGCGCCAGCAGCTTGGAGGCCAGCTTGGGAGAGCAGTACTTC. Amino acid sequence: CASSLEASLGEQYF.

Comment on this clone: Possible read error: a much larger clone is one base away. Additional DNA sequences in this sample encode the identical CDR3. This sequence joins TRBV5-4 and TRBJ2-7, with a tentative D call TRBD2 (5 bases). CDR1 and CDR2 (germline): SGHNT, YYREEE (reference sequence). The CDR3 runs 13 residues. Between the trimmed V and J ends, which lost 5 bases and 11 bases, there was a span of 20 bases. In DNA, the CDR3 is TGTGCCAGCAGGCATCGGGGTCCATTAGGTAAGTACTTC. This translates into CASRHRGPLGKYF. The full variable domain, its missing parts supplied by reference TRBV5-4 and TRBJ2-7, is ETGVTQSPTHLIKTRGQQVTLRCSSQSGHNTVSWYQQALGQGPQFIFQYYREEENGRGNFPPRFSGLQFPNYSSELNVNALELDDSALYLCASRHRGPLGKYFGPGTRLTVT.

The chain recombines TRBV19 with TRBJ1-2, with 8 bases aligning to TRBD1. The J segment lost 6 bases and the V segment lost 6 bases, leaving 9 bases of the junction unmatched. This CDR3 contains 14 residues. From germline, CDR1 is LNHDA and CDR2 SQIVND (reference sequence). The DNA for the CDR3 is TGTGCCAGTAGGTCCCAGGGGGCGTTCGATGGCTACACCTTC. Amino acid sequence: CASRSQGAFDGYTF. Drawing the rest from reference TRBV19 and TRBJ1-2, the complete variable domain is DGGITQSPKYLFRKEGQNVTLSCEQNLNHDAMYWYRQDPGQGLRLIYYSQIVNDFQKGDIAEGYSVSREKKESFPLTVTSAQKNPTAFYLCASRSQGAFDGYTFGSGTRLTVV.

V usage is TRBV7-9 and J usage is TRBJ2-7; possibly TRBD2 for D (6 bases). The V end was cut by 2 bases, the J end by 6 bases, with 14 bases between. The V gene's germline CDR1 is SEHNR and CDR2 FQNEAQ (reference sequence). This CDR3 has 14 amino acids. CDR3: CASSLRRGGSEQYF. The CDR3, as DNA: TGTGCCAGCAGCTTAAGGAGGGGAGGCAGCGAGCAGTACTTC.

The genes are TRBV18 and TRBJ2-1, with 12 bases fitting TRBD2. The CDR3 consists of 15 residues. Germline V gene lookup returns CDR1 KGHSH and CDR2 LQKENI. V lost 3 bases to trimming and J lost 7 bases; unmatched junction nucleotides: 4. The CDR3 here is CASSPTSGRRNEQFF. As DNA, the CDR3 is TGTGCCAGCTCACCGACTAGCGGGAGAAGGAATGAGCAGTTCTTC.

This rearrangement joins TRBV15 to TRBJ2-1; TRBD2 is a possible D gene (6 bases). The CDR3 consists of 14 residues. Germline CDR1 reads LNHNV; CDR2 reads YYDKDF (reference sequence). The ends were cut back, 11 bases at V and 0 bases at J, with 14 bases in the middle. Here the CDR3 reads CAARDSSSYNEQFF. The CDR3 nucleotides read TGTGCCGCTCGGGACTCGAGCTCCTACAATGAGCAGTTCTTC.

This clone was seen a few times. CDR3 residues: CASSLEGQPSYGYTF. The CDR3 DNA is TGTGCCAGCAGCTTAGAAGGTCAGCCAAGCTATGGCTACACCTTC. The chain joins TRBV7-9 to TRBJ1-2; D remains ambiguous. V dropped 1 base and J dropped 4 bases, with 13 bases sitting between them. Germline V gene sequence: CDR1 SEHNR, CDR2 FQNEAQ (reference sequence). This CDR3 has 15 residues.

The genes are TRBV5-6 and TRBJ1-2; 11 bases map to TRBD1. The J segment lost 7 bases and the V segment lost 1 base, leaving 3 bases of the junction unmatched. Germline values: CDR1 SGHDT, CDR2 YYEEEE. The CDR3 sequence is 14 residues long. CDR3 in amino acids: CASSLTDRGPGYTF. DNA for the CDR3: TGTGCCAGCAGCTTGACGGACAGGGGGCCTGGCTACACCTTC.

The rearrangement links TRBV6-6 to TRBJ2-3, with 10 bases fitting TRBD2. With V trimmed by 6 bases and J by 3 bases, 6 bases remained unmatched. The CDR3 totals 15 residues. CDR1 MNHNY and CDR2 SVGAGI come from the germline V gene (reference sequence). This chain's CDR3 is CASSRTSGMTDTQYF. CDR3 nucleotides: TGTGCCAGCAGCCGCACTAGCGGGATGACAGATACGCAGTATTTT.

Only one count was recorded for this clone. The V gene is TRBV2, the J gene TRBJ2-7, with TRBD2 matching 10 bases. After removal of 1 base from V and 5 bases from J, the junction contained 5 bases not matched to a gene. Germline-derived CDR1 and CDR2 are SNHLY and FYNNEI. This CDR3 region has 15 residues. CDR3: CASSEESGRANEQYF. CDR3 nucleotides: TGTGCCAGCAGTGAAGAGAGCGGGAGGGCCAACGAGCAGTACTTC.